Presented here are 14 T cell receptor beta chains from one specimen sequenced in a study of identical twins. TCRdb passed the 5' RACE reads through MiXCR, listing each CDR3 protein once. Of some 900,000 distinct CDR3 sequences listed, over 9% are singletons. These same data were also listed under a study on yellow fever vaccine responses in identical twins.

The specimen sequenced was PBMCs. These receptors were collected from a young woman in good health.

There are many counts of this clonotype. V usage is TRBV6-5 and J usage is TRBJ2-1; D is possibly TRBD2 (6 bases). The CDR3 is made up of 16 amino acids. The germline V gene has CDR1 MNHEY and CDR2 SVGAGI. The germline V and J ends were trimmed by 1 base and 3 bases, with 13 bases remaining between them. CDR3 loop: CASSYFRGANYNEQFF. The DNA of the CDR3 is TGTGCCAGCAGTTACTTCCGCGGGGCAAACTACAATGAGCAGTTCTTC.

V is TRBV4-1 and J is TRBJ2-2; no definite D call. Germline CDR1 reads MGHRA; CDR2 reads YSYEKL. V was cut by 0 bases and J by 8 bases, with 10 bases left in between. The CDR3 totals 14 residues. The CDR3 DNA sequence: TGCGCCAGCAGCCAAGATCCCCCGTGGGGGGAGCTGTTTTTT. Its translation is CASSQDPPWGELFF.

The table lists this clonotype with a few counts. The chain couples TRBV28 to TRBJ2-6; D possibly corresponds to TRBD2 (5 bases). The V gene's germline CDR1 is MDHEN and CDR2 SYDVKM. The CDR3 is made up of 15 amino acids. V was pared by 5 bases and J by 1 base, with 9 bases between. The CDR3: CASSHPGSGANVLTF. The CDR3 DNA is TGTGCCAGCAGTCATCCGGGGTCTGGGGCCAACGTCCTGACTTTC.

This clonotype occurred a few times. The CDR3 DNA reads as TGCAGTGCTAGAGATAGAACAGTCGGAGTCGAAAAACTGTTTTTT. Its protein is CSARDRTVGVEKLFF. The chain joins TRBV20-1 to TRBJ1-4; no clear D gene. Germline CDR1 reads DFQATT; CDR2 reads SNEGSKA (reference sequence). The CDR3 contains 15 residues. V dropped 0 bases and J dropped 8 bases, with 16 bases sitting between them.

This clonotype was found a few times. The gene calls are TRBV2 and TRBJ2-1, with TRBD2 identical over 8 bases. Germline V gives CDR1 SNHLY, CDR2 FYNNEI. The ends lost 6 bases at V and 0 bases at J; junction bases unmatched: 4. This CDR3 is built from 15 residues. CDR3 nucleotide sequence: TGTGCCAGCAGAATAGCGGGGCCCTCCTACAATGAGCAGTTCTTC. It translates to CASRIAGPSYNEQFF.

The chain couples TRBV20-1 to TRBJ2-1; 7 bases match TRBD2. Germline values: CDR1 DFQATT, CDR2 SNEGSKA (reference sequence). The CDR3 covers 13 residues. The CDR3 spells CSPQMTSSNEQFF. The DNA of the CDR3 is TGCAGCCCACAAATGACTAGCAGCAATGAGCAGTTCTTC.

CDR3 nucleotides: TGCGCCAGCAGCCCGCCCGGGACTCAGAACGATGAGCAGTTCTTC. Translating gives CASSPPGTQNDEQFF. V is TRBV4-1 and J is TRBJ2-1; tentatively, D is TRBD2 (6 bases). V was clipped by 4 bases and J by 8 bases, with 18 bases between them. Germline V gives CDR1 MGHRA, CDR2 YSYEKL. CDR3 length equals 15 residues.

This clonotype was observed at least ten times. This chain connects TRBV12-3 or TRBV12-4 to TRBJ1-1; weak D call: TRBD1 (5 bases). Trimming cost V 7 bases and J 8 bases, with 11 bases left between them. The CDR3 is made up of 11 amino acids. CDR3 protein: CASTRRGEAFF. In nucleotides, the CDR3 is TGTGCCAGCACACGGAGGGGAGAAGCTTTCTTT.

This clonotype was seen a handful of times. The V gene is TRBV6-5, the J gene TRBJ2-2, with D tentatively TRBD2 (5 bases). In germline, CDR1 is MNHEY, CDR2 SVGAGI. V lost 6 bases and J 4 bases, leaving 6 bases between the germline ends. The CDR3 sequence is 12 residues long. In DNA form, the CDR3 reads TGTGCCAGCAGGAGGGTCACCGGGGAGCTGTTTTTT. Amino acids: CASRRVTGELFF.

The chain combines TRBV19 with TRBJ2-5, with D perhaps assigned TRBD1 or TRBD2 (5 bases each). CDR1 LNHDA and CDR2 SQIVND come from the germline V gene (reference sequence). V lost 3 bases and J 5 bases, leaving 13 bases between the germline ends. The CDR3 is made up of 14 amino acids. This chain's CDR3 is CASSIIEGWETQYF. Written as DNA, the CDR3 is TGTGCCAGTAGTATCATCGAGGGGTGGGAGACCCAGTACTTC.

This clonotype was recorded at least ten times. The junction differs from germline at one of its ends, possibly a read error. This chain uses TRBV10-1 with TRBJ1-2; maybe TRBD1 (5 bases). The germline CDR1 and CDR2 sequences are WNHNN and SYGVQD (reference sequence). The CDR3 consists of 12 residues. The CDR3 DNA reads as TGTGCCAGCAGTGAATCAGGGTATGGCTACACCTTC. Translated: CASSESGYGYTF.

This chain joins TRBV20-1 and TRBJ1-5; a possible D gene is TRBD1 (5 bases). Trimming cost V 0 bases and J 0 bases, with 15 bases left between them. The CDR3 is made up of 17 amino acids. Per germline, CDR1 DFQATT and CDR2 SNEGSKA (reference sequence). CDR3 sequence: CSARDHSDSRSNQPQHF. CDR3 coding DNA: TGCAGTGCTAGAGATCATTCAGACAGCCGTAGCAATCAGCCCCAGCATTTT.

This clonotype was found many times. This chain uses TRBV12-3 or TRBV12-4 with TRBJ2-1; D could derive from TRBD1 or TRBD2 (5 bases each). The CDR3 is 14 amino acids. V dropped 5 bases and J dropped 3 bases, with 11 bases sitting between them. CDR3 sequence: CASSPGPNYNEQFF. The CDR3 DNA reads as TGTGCCAGCAGTCCGGGACCTAACTACAATGAGCAGTTCTTC.

This rearrangement joins TRBV20-1 to TRBJ1-3; no definite D call. The CDR3 runs to 13 residues. Germline CDR1 reads DFQATT; CDR2 reads SNEGSKA (reference sequence). The V end was cut by 6 bases, the J end by 2 bases, with 11 bases between. The CDR3 loop is CSALAGTGNTIYF. CDR3 nucleotide sequence: TGCAGTGCCCTCGCGGGTACTGGAAACACCATATATTTT.